These T cell receptor beta chains were read from a single sample in a study of CD8+ T cells in alopecia areata. Clones were read by immunoSEQ multiplex PCR, and TCRdb kept only the in-frame ones, dropping some. The sample has about 14,000 clones, about 57% seen once. The sequencing input was CD4+ Tregs sorted from blood. The receptors derive from a human donor with alopecia areata. Each CDR3 is given with its conserved first and last residue. The D gene is left open where the match is weak. Size tells how often a clone was seen (once, few, many) or the class of an expanded clone, and some rows leave it out.

D gene	V gene	J gene	clone size	CDR3 DNA	CDR3 protein
.	TRBV25-1	TRBJ1-5	.	TGTGCCAGCAGTGACAGTGGAGGGCTCAATCAGCCCCAGCATTTT	CASSDSGGLNQPQHF
.	TRBV5-1	TRBJ2-3	.	TGCGCCAGCAGCTTGGTAGGGACGCCAGATACGCAGTATTTT	CASSLVGTPDTQYF
TRBD1	TRBV6-5	TRBJ2-2	.	TGTGCCAGCAGCCGAACAGGGGTCGGGGAGCTGTTTTTT	CASSRTGVGELFF
.	TRBV5-1	TRBJ2-6	.	TGCGCCAGCAGCTTCGGGTTACCTGGGGCCAACGTCCTGACTTTC	CASSFGLPGANVLTF
TRBD1	TRBV27	TRBJ2-1	.	TGTGCCAGCCAAATCGACAGGGGTTCCTACAATGAGCAGTTCTTC	CASQIDRGSYNEQFF
TRBD2	TRBV4-1	TRBJ2-3	.	TGCGCCAGCAGCCAAGGGCTAGCGGGAGGGTGGGATACGCAGTATTTT	CASSQGLAGGWDTQYF
TRBD2	TRBV7-9	TRBJ2-1	medium-sized	TGTGCCAGCAGCTCTAGCGGGAGGGCAATCAATGAGCAGTTCTTC	CASSSSGRAINEQFF
TRBD2	TRBV18	TRBJ2-7	once	TGTGCCAGCTCACCGGGGGAGGGGTACGAGCAGTACTTC	CASSPGEGYEQYF
.	TRBV6-5	TRBJ1-5	.	TGTGCCAGCAGTTACTCGATAAAGGGAGATTCCCAGCATTTT	CASSYSIKGDSQHF
TRBD2	TRBV11-2	TRBJ2-5	.	TGTGCCAGCAGCTTAGGTAGCGGGAGTGAGACCCAGTACTTC	CASSLGSGSETQYF
TRBD2	TRBV4-1	TRBJ2-5	few	TGCGCCAGCAGCCAAGATTTCGGGACTAGCGGGAGGGGTGGAGAGACCCAGTACTTC	CASSQDFGTSGRGGETQYF
.	TRBV5-6	TRBJ1-5	.	TGTGCCAGCAGCTTGGGACTGGTAAATCAGCCCCAGCATTTT	CASSLGLVNQPQHF
.	TRBV7-9	TRBJ2-7	.	TGTGCCAGCAGCACCGGCGGGGGCGAGCGGGCTACCTACGAGCAGTACTTC	CASSTGGGERATYEQYF
TRBD2	TRBV18	TRBJ2-2	few	TGTGCCAGCTCACCCCTAGCGGAGAACACCGGGGAGCTGTTTTTT	CASSPLAENTGELFF
.	TRBV27	TRBJ2-7	.	TGTGCCAGCAGTCGGACCGGGAAGTCCTACGAGCAGTACTTC	CASSRTGKSYEQYF
.	TRBV27	TRBJ2-5	once	TGTGCCAGCAGTACCCCCGCGAGGGAGACCCAGTACTTC	CASSTPARETQYF
.	TRBV5-1	TRBJ2-3	.	TGCGCCAGCAAGCAGGGGCAAACTAGCACAGATACGCAGTATTTT	CASKQGQTSTDTQYF
TRBD1	TRBV5-4	TRBJ2-7	.	TGTGCCAGCAGCACGGGGACAGTGGAGGTCTACGAGCAGTACTTC	CASSTGTVEVYEQYF
.	TRBV9	TRBJ1-3	.	TGTGCCAGCAGCCTCCATCGGGGCGCACCTTCTGGAAACACCATATATTTT	CASSLHRGAPSGNTIYF
.	TRBV7-9	TRBJ2-2	.	TGTGCCAGCAGCGCGGACTGGAACACCGGGGAGCTGTTTTTT	CASSADWNTGELFF
TRBD2	TRBV7-9	TRBJ2-1	.	TGTGCCAGCAGCTCTAGCGGGATCGGGTGGAATGAGCAGTTCTTC	CASSSSGIGWNEQFF
TRBD1	TRBV28	TRBJ2-4	once	TGTGCCAGCAGGGAAAGGGGGCAACCAGCCAAAAACATTCAGTACTTC	CASRERGQPAKNIQYF
.	TRBV5-1	TRBJ1-2	few	TGCGCCAGCAGCTTGGAACCGTCGACATCCAATGGCTACACCTTC	CASSLEPSTSNGYTF
.	TRBV29-1	TRBJ2-1	.	TGCAGCATCGTCACGGGGGGCGAGCAGTTCTTC	CSIVTGGEQFF
.	TRBV30	TRBJ2-4	.	TGTGCCTGGAGTGTAGGGGTAGTGGCGTGGACCAAAAACATTCAGTACTTC	CAWSVGVVAWTKNIQYF
TRBD2	TRBV5-1	TRBJ2-3	few	TGCGCCAGCAGCTTGGCTGCGGGACTAGCGGTACCAGATACGCAGTATTTT	CASSLAAGLAVPDTQYF
.	TRBV5-1	TRBJ2-2	.	TGCGCCACCGCCCGAGGTGGGAGAGTCACCGGGGAGCTGTTTTTT	CATARGGRVTGELFF
.	TRBV28	TRBJ2-3	.	.	CASSFGMGNGWYF
TRBD1	TRBV14	TRBJ1-1	.	TGTGCCAGCAGCCCGCAGGGACAGGGGAACACTGAAGCTTTCTTT	CASSPQGQGNTEAFF
TRBD1	TRBV5-1	TRBJ2-7	.	TGCGCCAGCAGCTGGACAGGGGTTCCCTACGAGCAGTACTTC	CASSWTGVPYEQYF
TRBD2	TRBV5-1	TRBJ2-1	few	TGCGCCAGCAGCTTGGGCCTAGCGGGAGCGCTCTACAATGAGCAGTTCTTC	CASSLGLAGALYNEQFF
TRBD1	TRBV5-1	TRBJ1-3	.	TGCGCCAGCAAGCAGGGGGACGGAAACACCATATATTTT	CASKQGDGNTIYF
.	TRBV7-9	TRBJ1-5	.	TGTGCCAGCAGCTTGGGGATGGCCAATCAGCCCCAGCATTTT	CASSLGMANQPQHF
TRBD2	TRBV7-3	TRBJ2-1	.	TGTGCCAGCAGCTTGACTAGCGGGACATACAATGAGCAGTTCTTC	CASSLTSGTYNEQFF
TRBD1	TRBV28	TRBJ2-1	.	TGTGCCAGCAGTTTATTTACCCCCGGGACAGGCTACAATGAGCAGTTCTTC	CASSLFTPGTGYNEQFF
TRBD2	TRBV4-1	TRBJ2-1	.	TGCGCCAGCTTCGGGGGGGTTGGGCAGTTCTTC	CASFGGVGQFF
.	TRBV7-3	TRBJ1-2	few	TGTGCCAGCAGCCAAAGTACCTATGGCTACACCTTC	CASSQSTYGYTF
TRBD2	TRBV7-3	TRBJ2-1	.	TGTGCCAGCAGCTTCGCCGGGACTAGCGGACGCAATGAGCAGTTCTTC	CASSFAGTSGRNEQFF
.	TRBV5-1	TRBJ1-4	.	TGCGCCAGCAGAGGTGCAACTAATGAAAAACTGTTTTTT	CASRGATNEKLFF
.	TRBV5-4	TRBJ2-2	.	TGTGCCAGCAGCCTCGATCTAGCCAAACAGGGAACCGGGGAGCTGTTTTTT	CASSLDLAKQGTGELFF
TRBD2	TRBV5-1	TRBJ2-1	.	TGCGCCAGCAGCTCTAGCGGGCGTAGCGACAATGAGCAGTTCTTC	CASSSSGRSDNEQFF
.	TRBV4-1	TRBJ1-2	.	TGCGCCAGCAGCCGGGGACCGACAACTAGCTATGGCTACACCTTC	CASSRGPTTSYGYTF
.	TRBV11-2	TRBJ2-1	once	TGTGCCAGCAGCTTAGGCCCCGTGCGGAGATTCAATGAGCAGTTCTTC	CASSLGPVRRFNEQFF